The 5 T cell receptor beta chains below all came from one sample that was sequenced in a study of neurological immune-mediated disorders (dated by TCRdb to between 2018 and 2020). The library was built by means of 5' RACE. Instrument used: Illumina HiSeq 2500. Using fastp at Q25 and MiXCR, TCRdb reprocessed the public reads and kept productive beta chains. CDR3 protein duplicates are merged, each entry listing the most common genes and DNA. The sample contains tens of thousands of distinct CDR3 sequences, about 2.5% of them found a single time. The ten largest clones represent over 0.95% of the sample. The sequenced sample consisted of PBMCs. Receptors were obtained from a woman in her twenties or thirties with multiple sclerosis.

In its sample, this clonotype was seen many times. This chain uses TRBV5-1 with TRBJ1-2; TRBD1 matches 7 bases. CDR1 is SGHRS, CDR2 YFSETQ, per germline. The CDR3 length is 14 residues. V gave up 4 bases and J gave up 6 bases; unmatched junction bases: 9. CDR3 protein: CASSGRQGEDGYTF. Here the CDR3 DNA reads TGCGCCAGCAGCGGTCGACAGGGAGAGGATGGCTACACCTTC.

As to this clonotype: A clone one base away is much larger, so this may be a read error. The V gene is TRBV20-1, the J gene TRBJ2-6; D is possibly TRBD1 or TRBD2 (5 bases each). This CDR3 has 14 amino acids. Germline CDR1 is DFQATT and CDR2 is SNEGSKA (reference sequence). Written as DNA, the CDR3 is TGCAGTGCTAGCGAGGGTGCTGGGGCCAAAGTCCTGACTTTC. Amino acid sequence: CSASEGAGAKVLTF.

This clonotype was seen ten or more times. The CDR3 DNA sequence: TGTGCCACCAGTCACGGTGGGGGGTCCTACAATGAGCAGTTCTTC. This translates into CATSHGGGSYNEQFF. V is TRBV24-1 and J is TRBJ2-1, with D possibly matching TRBD2 (6 bases). Germline CDR1 reads KGHDR; CDR2 reads SFDVKD. V was cut by 6 bases and J by 1 base, with 12 bases left in between. The CDR3 is 15 residues long.

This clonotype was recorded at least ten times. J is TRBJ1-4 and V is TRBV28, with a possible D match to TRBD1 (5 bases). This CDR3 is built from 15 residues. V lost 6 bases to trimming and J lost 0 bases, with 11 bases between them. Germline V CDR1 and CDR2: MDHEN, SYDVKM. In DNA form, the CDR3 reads TGTGCCAGCAGATCAGGGTTCGCAACTAATGAAAAACTGTTTTTT. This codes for CASRSGFATNEKLFF.

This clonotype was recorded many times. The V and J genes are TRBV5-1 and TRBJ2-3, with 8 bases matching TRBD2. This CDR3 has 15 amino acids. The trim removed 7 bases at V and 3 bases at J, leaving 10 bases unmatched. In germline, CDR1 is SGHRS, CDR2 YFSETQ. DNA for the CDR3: TGCGCCAGCGGACTAACCGGGACTAGAACAGATACGCAGTATTTT. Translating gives CASGLTGTRTDTQYF.